This T cell receptor beta chain was recovered during a study of CD8+CD57+ T cells in acquired aplastic anemia. The sample holds many counts of this clonotype. This CDR3 spans 15 amino acids. V gave up 3 bases and J gave up 9 bases; unmatched junction bases: 11. The germline gives CDR1 SGHNT, CDR2 YYREEE (reference sequence). TCR beta VDJ and CDR3 profiles were obtained from a genomic DNA template. TCRdb redid the calling of the reads with MiXCR, one entry per CDR3 protein. The sample carries roughly 300,000 distinct CDR3 sequences, around three fifths recorded once. The TCR sequence derives from a human donor with severe aplastic anemia or a healthy control (not recorded which). The sample was sorted CD4+, CD8+, or CD8+CD57+ T cells (not recorded which) from PBMCs. The rearrangement joins TRBV5-4 to TRBJ2-1; 8 bases align to TRBD2. The CDR3 here is CASSSGGSSGVEQFF. The DNA of the CDR3 is TGTGCCAGCAGCTCGGGGGGGAGCTCCGGCGTTGAGCAGTTCTTC.